Detailed here is one TCR beta chain. Its antigen is currently unknown. This specimen belongs to a study of shared clonotypes between healthy human individuals. Notes on the study in general: Researchers found naive subsets generally carried larger estimated richness than memory subsets.

The table came from immunoSEQ multiplex PCR; TCRdb's copy has only in-frame clones and leaves some out. The sample lists about 2,500,000 clones, just over 90% occurring once. The material sequenced was naive CD4+ T cells sorted from blood. Subset reported: CD45RA+ positively selected. This TCR was recovered from a man younger than 30 in good health.

The CDR3 here is CASSKRGDSLPYEQYF. The DNA for the CDR3 is TGTGCCAGCAGCAAAAGAGGGGACTCGCTCCCCTACGAGCAGTACTTC. V is TRBV21-1 and J is TRBJ2-7; the table's TRBD2 call for D was not verified on the DNA. TRBV21-1 is deemed a pseudogene. There are 16 residues in the CDR3.